Detailed here is one T cell receptor beta chain. The CDR3 runs to 14 residues. The germline V gene encodes CDR1 MNHNY and CDR2 SVGAGI (reference sequence). The germline V and J ends were trimmed by 4 bases and 6 bases, with 13 bases remaining between them. Authors' processing steps: Amplification with reference gene primers provided the estimates of nucleated cell counts. Sequenced by immunoSEQ multiplex PCR; TCRdb stores in-frame clones only, minus some. That table is the source of V, J and clone size, and D and trimming were worked out from the DNA. The profile shows roughly 66,000 clones, roughly nine tenths of them singletons. This specimen comes from a study of blood T cell repertoires in COVID-19. Overall study: Sites in the United States, Italy and Spain provided acute and convalescent COVID-19 samples. T cells, B-cell-depleted T cells, or PBMCs supplied cDNA or gDNA.

The TCR was taken from a human donor in a cohort sampled during active COVID-19. The chain has TRBV6-6 and TRBJ1-5, with TRBD1 as a possible D gene (5 bases). The source material was peripheral blood. The CDR3 reads CASSFKGFTQPQHF. The CDR3, as DNA: TGTGCCAGCAGTTTTAAGGGGTTCACTCAGCCCCAGCATTTT.